The 2 T cell receptor beta chains given below trace back to one sample, sequenced in a study of shared clonotypes between healthy human individuals. Sequencing used immunoSEQ multiplex PCR; TCRdb keeps in-frame clones, though not all of them. The table shows fewer than 1.6 million clones, with around 98.5% occurring only once. Sequencing used naive CD4+ T cells sorted from blood. The subset: CD45RA+ positively selected. These receptors all stem from a man in his thirties or forties in good health.

The chain combines TRBV7-2 with TRBJ2-5; weak D call: TRBD1 (6 bases). Germline CDR1 is SGHTA and CDR2 is FQGNSA. The CDR3 length is 15 residues. Trimming removed 5 bases at V and 5 bases at J, with 18 bases between. CDR3 sequence: CASSPGVSALETQYF. DNA for the CDR3: TGTGCCAGCAGCCCAGGGGTTAGCGCATTGGAGACCCAGTACTTC.

This clone is a singleton in its sample. The V and J genes are TRBV5-8 and TRBJ1-3, with no clear D. The CDR3 runs 16 residues. Trimming left V 3 bases short and J 0 bases short, with 13 bases between. Germline CDR1 reads SGHTS; CDR2 reads YDEGEE. This chain's CDR3 is CASSSGNTNSGNTIYF. CDR3 bases: TGTGCCAGCAGCTCCGGAAACACGAACTCTGGAAACACCATATATTTT.